The 14 T cell receptor beta chains presented below share a single source sample, sequenced in a study of shared clonotypes between healthy human individuals. Only in-frame clones appear in the TCRdb table, and some are missing; sequencing was by immunoSEQ multiplex PCR. The sample contains 600,000 to 800,000 clones, around 70% of which appear only once. Material: memory CD4+ T cells sorted from blood. Described subset: CD45RA-negative fraction. These receptors originate from a woman younger than 45 in good health.

V usage is TRBV29-1 and J usage is TRBJ2-2; TRBD2 matches at 7 bases. This CDR3 contains 14 residues. V lost 6 bases and J lost 6; bases outside the gene matches: 10. The V gene's germline CDR1 is SQVTM and CDR2 ANQGSEA. This CDR3 reads CSVKKGGEPGELFF. In DNA, the CDR3 is TGCAGCGTCAAAAAGGGAGGGGAGCCCGGGGAGCTGTTTTTT.

V and J are TRBV28 and TRBJ2-1, with no clear D. V was trimmed by 7 bases and J by 7 bases, leaving 14 bases between them. The CDR3 loop spans 13 amino acids. The germline V gene encodes CDR1 MDHEN and CDR2 SYDVKM. CDR3 region: CASMAAAFNEQFF. The CDR3 bases are TGTGCCAGCATGGCGGCCGCTTTTAATGAGCAGTTCTTC. The full variable domain, rest sourced from reference TRBV28 and TRBJ2-1, is DVKVTQSSRYLVKRTGEKVFLECVQDMDHENMFWYRQDPGLGLRLIYFSYDVKMKEKGDIPEGYSVSREKKERFSLILESASTNQTSMYLCASMAAAFNEQFFGPGTRLTVL.

This chain connects TRBV5-3 to TRBJ2-3; D unresolved. TRBV5-3 belongs to the ORF category, with a function that is uncertain. V was cut by 4 bases and J by 2 bases, with 20 bases left in between. The CDR3 contains 17 residues. The CDR3 reads CARSLWVGREITDTQYF. The CDR3 DNA is TGTGCCAGAAGCCTTTGGGTCGGGCGCGAGATCACAGATACGCAGTATTTT.

The chain has TRBV5-1 and TRBJ2-1; perhaps TRBD2 as D (6 bases). The CDR3 has 15 amino acids. Germline V gene lookup returns CDR1 SGHRS and CDR2 YFSETQ. The V end was cut by 0 bases, the J end by 8 bases, with 15 bases between. CDR3 in DNA: TGCGCCAGCAGCTTGGCGGCTAGCAGGAGGGATGAGCAGTTCTTC. This codes for CASSLAASRRDEQFF.

The V gene is TRBV7-2, the J gene TRBJ1-5; D might be TRBD1 (6 bases). Germline V gene sequence: CDR1 SGHTA, CDR2 FQGNSA. The CDR3 is 13 amino acids. Between the trimmed V and J ends, which lost 5 bases and 5 bases, there was a span of 10 bases. The CDR3 DNA reads TGTGCCAGCAGCCCAGGGGTGGATCAGCCCCAGCATTTT. Amino acid sequence: CASSPGVDQPQHF.

The rearrangement uses TRBV20-1 and TRBJ1-1, with no clear D. The V gene's germline CDR1 is DFQATT and CDR2 SNEGSKA (reference sequence). The CDR3 totals 10 residues. Trimming took off 3 bases at V and 5 bases at J, with 4 bases between the two ends. CDR3 residues: CSARWTEAFF. The CDR3 bases are TGCAGTGCTAGGTGGACTGAAGCTTTCTTT.

This rearrangement joins TRBV5-1 to TRBJ2-3, with 7 bases matching TRBD2. Germline loops: CDR1 SGHRS, CDR2 YFSETQ. V lost 0 bases, J lost 6 bases, and 19 bases stayed unmatched. This CDR3 has 19 residues. As DNA, the CDR3 is TGCGCCAGCAGCTTGGGTTTTCGTGGAGCGGGACTATTGCAGGATACGCAGTATTTT. Translation gives CASSLGFRGAGLLQDTQYF. The variable domain in full, with the rest retrieved from reference TRBV5-1 and TRBJ2-3, is KAGVTQTPRYLIKTRGQQVTLSCSPISGHRSVSWYQQTPGQGLQFLFEYFSETQRNKGNFPGRFSGRQFSNSRSEMNVSTLELGDSALYLCASSLGFRGAGLLQDTQYFGPGTRLTVL.

This clone was observed a few times. The V gene is TRBV9, the J gene TRBJ1-5; D is ambiguous. The germline V gene has CDR1 SGDLS and CDR2 YYNGEE. V lost 3 bases to trimming and J lost 5 bases, with 9 bases between them. CDR3 size: 13 residues. The CDR3 sequence: CASSANDDQPQHF. DNA for the CDR3: TGTGCCAGCAGCGCCAATGACGATCAGCCCCAGCATTTT.

This clone was observed a handful of times. The rearrangement joins TRBV7-9 to TRBJ1-5, with D perhaps matching TRBD1 (6 bases). Germline V CDR1 and CDR2: SEHNR, FQNEAQ (reference sequence). CDR3 length equals 16 residues. V was clipped by 5 bases and J by 2 bases, with 16 bases between them. CDR3 bases: TGTGCCAGCAGCCCCTCGGCGGGGGCGGGCAATCAGCCCCAGCATTTT. Protein product: CASSPSAGAGNQPQHF.

The chain employs TRBV13 and TRBJ2-1, with TRBD2 matching over 15 bases. CDR1 and CDR2 (germline): PRHDT, FYEKMQ (reference sequence). The CDR3 contains 19 residues. V lost 5 bases, J lost 1 base, and 9 bases stayed unmatched. The chain's CDR3 is CASSRGLAGGGWSYNEQFF. CDR3 nucleotides: TGTGCCAGCAGCCGCGGACTAGCGGGAGGGGGTTGGTCCTACAATGAGCAGTTCTTC.

The V gene is TRBV11-3, the J gene TRBJ2-4; TRBD2 agrees at 9 bases. The CDR3 loop spans 16 amino acids. CDR1 and CDR2 from the germline V gene are SGHNT and YENEEA. Unmatched junction bases numbered 10, after V lost 4 bases and J lost 6 bases. CDR3 nucleotides: TGTGCCAGCAGCTCCAGCGGGAGGAACTCTATAAACATTCAGTACTTC. Translated: CASSSSGRNSINIQYF.

This chain joins TRBV5-1 and TRBJ1-2, with 7 bases lining up with TRBD1. Germline loops: CDR1 SGHRS, CDR2 YFSETQ. CDR3 length: 13 residues. Unmatched junction bases numbered 9, after V lost 7 bases and J lost 6 bases. The DNA for the CDR3 is TGCGCCAGCGGCGGGTTAGGGGGCGATGGCTACACCTTC. Its translation: CASGGLGGDGYTF.

The chain has TRBV10-3 and TRBJ1-4; 8 bases align to TRBD1. This CDR3 has 13 residues. Germline CDR1 ENHRY, CDR2 SYGVKD. V trimming: 8 bases; J trimming: 6 bases; junction bases outside the gene matches: 5. The CDR3: CAIRGTGDEKLFF. The CDR3 nucleotides are TGTGCCATCCGAGGGACAGGAGATGAAAAACTGTTTTTT.

This clone has just a few counts. The chain joins TRBV20-1 to TRBJ2-5; no clear D. The last part of the DNA fits TRBJ2-7 better; the J call may be wrong. The CDR3 has 11 amino acids. CDR1 is DFQATT and CDR2 is SNEGSKA in the germline V gene (reference sequence). CDR3 nucleotide sequence: TGCAGTGCTCATGAGCACCGCGAGCAGTACTTC. It translates to CSAHEHREQYF.